These 31 T cell receptor beta chains share one sample of origin, sequenced in a study of T cell repertoires in cytomegalovirus infection. TCRdb re-analysed the reads in MiXCR, keeping a single row per CDR3 protein. This sample has a few hundred thousand distinct CDR3 sequences, with 40% found just once. For these receptors, no antigen is known. Sample: cultured PBMCs, taken from culture after CMV antigen stimulation. These TCRs come from a human donor in good health (CMV status not recorded). Some clones in this sample may be carry-over from other donors' samples.

The genes are TRBV7-9 and TRBJ2-6; a weak D match, TRBD2 (6 bases). This CDR3 region has 19 residues. Trimming removed 5 bases at V and 0 bases at J, with 20 bases between. The germline V gene encodes CDR1 SEHNR and CDR2 FQNEAQ (reference sequence). DNA for the CDR3: TGTGCCAGCAGCCTCATGAAAGGTAGCGGAAGCTCTGGGGCCAACGTCCTGACTTTC. It encodes CASSLMKGSGSSGANVLTF.

This chain joins TRBV7-2 and TRBJ1-5; the D is unclear. The CDR3 has 15 residues. V lost 4 bases to trimming and J lost 2 bases, with 12 bases between them. Germline V gene data show CDR1 as SGHTA and CDR2 as FQGNSA. CDR3 loop: CASSSVEVGNQPQHF. CDR3 nucleotides: TGTGCCAGCAGCTCAGTAGAAGTAGGCAATCAGCCCCAGCATTTT.

This sequence joins TRBV6-5 and TRBJ2-4; tentative D call: TRBD1 (5 bases). Germline V gene data show CDR1 as MNHEY and CDR2 as SVGAGI. V was shortened by 5 bases and J by 0 bases, with 14 bases between the two germline ends. The CDR3 is 16 residues long. The CDR3 sequence is CASSMGPYLAKNIQYF. The CDR3 region has the DNA TGTGCCAGCAGTATGGGGCCGTACTTAGCCAAAAACATTCAGTACTTC.

About this clonotype itself: One end of the junction is discordant with germline, which a read error may explain. The chain uses TRBV7-2 and TRBJ2-7, with 8 bases identical to TRBD2. This CDR3 has 16 residues. Germline CDR1 SGHTA, CDR2 FQGNSA. The CDR3 DNA reads TGTGCCAGCAGCCTAGCTGGGGGTAGCGGGGAGTACGAGCAGTACTTC. Protein: CASSLAGGSGEYEQYF.

Comment on this clonotype: The junction differs from germline at one of its ends, possibly a read error. This sequence joins TRBV7-2 and TRBJ2-7; D gene ambiguous. The CDR3 is 12 amino acids. Germline CDR1 is SGHTA and CDR2 is FQGNSA. The CDR3 loop is CASSLAGLSVIF. In DNA form, the CDR3 reads TGTGCCAGCAGCTTAGCCGGGCTGTCAGTAATTTTC. The entire variable domain, with the rest obtained from reference TRBV7-2 and TRBJ2-7, is as follows: GAGVSQSPSNKVTEKGKDVELRCDPISGHTALYWYRQSLGQGLEFLIYFQGNSAPDKSGLPSDRFSAERTGGSVSTLTIQRTQQEDSAVYLCASSLAGLSVIFGPGTRLTVT.

The chain employs TRBV7-2 and TRBJ1-4, with D possibly TRBD1 on 5 matching bases. The V gene lost 7 bases and the J gene lost 3 bases, with 12 bases spanning the gap. The germline V gene has CDR1 SGHTA and CDR2 FQGNSA. This CDR3 comprises 14 residues. The CDR3 DNA is TGTGCCAGCATTCCCCAGGGTGCTAATGAAAAACTGTTTTTT. It is translated as CASIPQGANEKLFF. Supplemented by reference TRBV7-2 and TRBJ1-4, the full variable domain reads GAGVSQSPSNKVTEKGKDVELRCDPISGHTALYWYRQSLGQGLEFLIYFQGNSAPDKSGLPSDRFSAERTGGSVSTLTIQRTQQEDSAVYLCASIPQGANEKLFFGSGTQLSVL.

V gene TRBV12-3 or TRBV12-4 combines with J gene TRBJ2-1, with D possibly matching TRBD2 (6 bases). This CDR3 has 17 amino acids. V lost 5 bases, J lost 9 bases, and 26 bases lay in between. CDR3 sequence reads: CASSPPAGARGSFEQFF. CDR3 bases: TGTGCCAGCAGTCCCCCCGCCGGGGCCCGGGGGTCTTTTGAGCAGTTCTTC.

The chain carries TRBV6-2 or TRBV6-3 and TRBJ2-7; 9 positions agree with TRBD2. The CDR3 extends over 15 amino acids. Germline assignment: CDR1 MNHEY and CDR2 SVGEGT. The V and J ends lost 2 bases and 3 bases, in that order; junction bases with no gene match: 5. The CDR3 DNA reads TGTGCCAGCAGTTACGGACTAGCGAGGATCTACGAGCAGTACTTC. Residues: CASSYGLARIYEQYF.

The rearrangement links TRBV4-3 to TRBJ2-1; D remains unclear. Germline V gene data show CDR1 as LGHNA and CDR2 as YSLEER. V was shortened by 0 bases and J by 6 bases, with 21 bases between the two germline ends. The CDR3 length is 18 residues. The chain's CDR3 is CASSQEAFETYMGNEQFF. DNA for the CDR3: TGCGCCAGCAGCCAAGAGGCATTTGAGACCTACATGGGCAATGAGCAGTTCTTC.

The V and J genes are TRBV12-3 or TRBV12-4 and TRBJ2-1; 10 bases match TRBD2. This CDR3 region has 18 residues. Trimming at V came to 3 bases and at J to 9 bases, leaving 17 bases not matched to a gene. CDR3 sequence: CASSFPPRLAGGMGEQFF. DNA for the CDR3: TGTGCCAGCAGTTTCCCCCCTCGACTAGCGGGTGGGATGGGTGAGCAGTTCTTC.

This clonotype has ten or more counts. This chain uses TRBV7-2 with TRBJ2-5; D is possibly TRBD2 (5 bases). Germline lookup yields CDR1 SGHTA and CDR2 FQGNSA. The ends were cut back, 1 base at V and 4 bases at J, with 19 bases in the middle. This CDR3 is 17 amino acids long. The DNA of the CDR3 is TGTGCCAGCAGCTTAGTCAGCGGCCCCCTCGGAGTAGAGACCCAGTACTTC. As protein: CASSLVSGPLGVETQYF.

This clonotype has more than one count but fewer than ten. This chain uses TRBV27 with TRBJ2-5, with 7 bases identical to TRBD2. CDR1 is MNHEY and CDR2 is SMNVEV in the germline V gene (reference sequence). The CDR3 has 17 amino acids. Losses at the gene ends were 4 bases for V and 5 bases for J; bases not matched to a gene: 16. Here the CDR3 DNA reads TGTGCCAGCAGTTCATCCGAGACTAGCTGGATATGGGAGACCCAGTACTTC. It is translated as CASSSSETSWIWETQYF.

The rearrangement uses TRBV12-3 or TRBV12-4 and TRBJ2-1, with D uncertain. The CDR3 contains 16 residues. The ends were cut back, 6 bases at V and 9 bases at J, with 24 bases in the middle. The CDR3 region has the DNA TGTGCCAGCAGCCCTTCCCGCCTGGTGATGATCCGTGAGCAGTTCTTC. It specifies CASSPSRLVMIREQFF.

This clonotype occurred a few times. This rearrangement joins TRBV5-6 to TRBJ2-1; the match to TRBD1 covers 7 bases. CDR1 is SGHDT and CDR2 is YYEEEE in the germline V gene. Trimming cost V 3 bases and J 6 bases; bases outside gene matches: 21. The CDR3 loop spans 19 amino acids. The CDR3 region has the DNA TGTGCCAGCAGCTCTTCGTACATCCCAAGGGACAGAAAACCCAATGAGCAGTTCTTC. Protein: CASSSSYIPRDRKPNEQFF.

The gene calls are TRBV5-6 and TRBJ2-5; TRBD2 agrees at 7 bases. Germline V gives CDR1 SGHDT, CDR2 YYEEEE. J was trimmed by 5 bases and V by 4 bases; bases with no gene match: 14. This CDR3 region has 16 residues. CDR3 nucleotides: TGTGCCAGCAGCCGTTGGGGGGGTACGATCGTTGAGACCCAGTACTTC. This sequence encodes CASSRWGGTIVETQYF.

This chain connects TRBV5-1 to TRBJ2-1; 10 nucleotides match TRBD2. The CDR3 loop spans 16 amino acids. CDR1 and CDR2 (germline): SGHRS, YFSETQ. V lost 1 base, J lost 7 bases, and 8 bases stayed unmatched. Here the CDR3 reads CASSLLTAGGGNEQFF. DNA for the CDR3: TGCGCCAGCAGCTTGTTAACAGCGGGAGGGGGGAATGAGCAGTTCTTC.

This clonotype was seen only a few times. V and J are TRBV27 and TRBJ2-7; unclear D gene. Germline V gives CDR1 MNHEY, CDR2 SMNVEV (reference sequence). This CDR3 is built from 15 residues. Trimming took 0 bases from V and 2 from J, leaving 11 bases between them. CDR3 sequence: CASSLSSMGTYEQYF. The CDR3, as DNA: TGTGCCAGCAGTTTATCTAGTATGGGAACCTACGAGCAGTACTTC.

This rearrangement joins TRBV12-3 or TRBV12-4 to TRBJ2-5; D call uncertain. The CDR3 runs 16 residues. The V end was cut by 6 bases, the J end by 0 bases, with 17 bases between. CDR3 sequence (DNA): TGTGCCAGCAGCGATCGGACGATGGGTCACCAAGAGACCCAGTACTTC. It codes for CASSDRTMGHQETQYF.

This clonotype was recorded once. The chain employs TRBV6-2 or TRBV6-3 and TRBJ2-2; no clear D. Germline lookup yields CDR1 MNHEY and CDR2 SVGEGT. V was trimmed by 11 bases and J by 0 bases, leaving 10 bases between them. The CDR3 spans 13 residues. The CDR3 region has the DNA TGTGCCTTGGCGCAGACGAACACCGGGGAGCTGTTTTTT. This translates into CALAQTNTGELFF.

J is TRBJ1-2 and V is TRBV4-2, with TRBD1 as a possible D gene (5 bases). The CDR3 length is 16 residues. Trimming took off 3 bases at V and 3 bases at J, with 17 bases between the two ends. Germline lookup yields CDR1 LGHNA and CDR2 YNFKEQ. DNA for the CDR3: TGTGCCAGCAGCCAGGGACGTCGGGAGTACGACTATGGCTACACCTTC. This translates into CASSQGRREYDYGYTF.

This clonotype was observed once. The chain has TRBV4-2 and TRBJ1-1; D ambiguous. The V and J ends lost 1 base and 6 bases respectively, with 18 bases between them. The germline V gene encodes CDR1 LGHNA and CDR2 YNFKEQ. The CDR3 covers 16 residues. The CDR3 protein is CASSQAHVNGRPEAFF. The CDR3 nucleotides are TGTGCCAGCAGCCAAGCACATGTTAACGGCCGGCCTGAAGCTTTCTTT.

The V call is TRBV20-1, the J call TRBJ2-3; D may match TRBD1 or TRBD2 (5 bases each). V dropped 2 bases and J dropped 1 base, with 22 bases sitting between them. The CDR3 runs 18 residues. Germline V gives CDR1 DFQATT, CDR2 SNEGSKA (reference sequence). This chain's CDR3 is CSARKGPGQGKGTDTQYF. The CDR3 coding sequence is TGCAGTGCTAGAAAGGGTCCGGGGCAGGGAAAGGGCACAGATACGCAGTATTTT.

The rearrangement uses TRBV6-2 or TRBV6-3 and TRBJ1-2, with D possibly TRBD1 on 6 matching bases. V lost 4 bases and J 5 bases, leaving 14 bases between the germline ends. Germline CDR1 and CDR2: MNHEY and SVGEGT. The CDR3 covers 14 residues. In DNA, the CDR3 is TGTGCCAGCAGTTTAAACCCGGGGGCGTATGGCTACACCTTC. This encodes CASSLNPGAYGYTF.

The chain combines TRBV7-8 with TRBJ2-1, with TRBD2 matching 12 bases. With 5 bases clipped from V and 0 bases from J, the junction kept 8 bases outside the gene matches. Germline loops: CDR1 SGHVS, CDR2 FQNEAQ. The CDR3 spans 18 residues. Written as DNA, the CDR3 is TGTGCCAGCAGCCTTCGACTAGCGGGGGTTCTCTCCTACAATGAGCAGTTCTTC. Translation gives CASSLRLAGVLSYNEQFF.

This clonotype was found a few times. The chain combines TRBV7-2 with TRBJ2-3; the match to TRBD2 covers 16 bases. CDR3 length: 18 residues. Trimming at V came to 5 bases and at J to 3 bases, leaving 8 bases not matched to a gene. The germline gives CDR1 SGHTA, CDR2 FQGNSA. CDR3 region: CASSRPGTSGGATDTQYF. DNA for the CDR3: TGTGCCAGCAGCCGCCCCGGGACTAGCGGGGGGGCGACAGATACGCAGTATTTT. Full variable domain (rest looked up from reference TRBV7-2 and TRBJ2-3): GAGVSQSPSNKVTEKGKDVELRCDPISGHTALYWYRQSLGQGLEFLIYFQGNSAPDKSGLPSDRFSAERTGGSVSTLTIQRTQQEDSAVYLCASSRPGTSGGATDTQYFGPGTRLTVL.

The genes are TRBV11-1 and TRBJ2-1; 7 nucleotides match TRBD2. CDR3 length: 15 amino acids. Germline-derived CDR1 and CDR2 are SGHAT and FQDESV (reference sequence). The trim removed 5 bases at V and 6 bases at J, leaving 10 bases unmatched. The chain's CDR3 is CASSPGPGGFNEQFF. The DNA for the CDR3 is TGTGCCAGCAGCCCCGGCCCGGGAGGTTTCAATGAGCAGTTCTTC.

This clonotype has only a few counts. The chain combines TRBV12-3 or TRBV12-4 with TRBJ2-7; no firm D call. The CDR3 totals 13 residues. Trimming removed 2 bases from V and 5 bases from J, with 10 bases in between. This CDR3 is CASSLNGRDEQYF. Written as DNA, the CDR3 is TGTGCCAGCAGTTTAAATGGTCGGGACGAGCAGTACTTC.

The chain uses TRBV29-1 and TRBJ2-1; 11 positions match TRBD2. After removal of 6 bases from V and 8 bases from J, the junction contained 9 bases not matched to a gene. The CDR3 runs to 14 residues. Germline CDR1 and CDR2: SQVTM and ANQGSEA. The CDR3 DNA sequence: TGCAGCGTATATAGCGGGAGGGCCGACGATGAGCAGTTCTTC. This codes for CSVYSGRADDEQFF.

Many counts were recorded for this clonotype. One end of the junction does not line up with germline, which may come from a read error. V usage is TRBV7-2 and J usage is TRBJ2-7, with D hard to call. This CDR3 spans 14 amino acids. Germline V gene data show CDR1 as SGHTA and CDR2 as FQGNSA. The CDR3 DNA follows: TGTGCCAGCAGCCCTTTCCATCCCTCCCACGAGCAGTACTTC. This translates into CASSPFHPSHEQYF. Full variable domain (rest looked up from reference TRBV7-2 and TRBJ2-7): GAGVSQSPSNKVTEKGKDVELRCDPISGHTALYWYRQSLGQGLEFLIYFQGNSAPDKSGLPSDRFSAERTGGSVSTLTIQRTQQEDSAVYLCASSPFHPSHEQYFGPGTRLTVT.

This clonotype was observed a few times. V usage is TRBV5-5 and J usage is TRBJ2-6; D unclear. V gave up 2 bases and J gave up 1 base, with 13 bases separating them. Germline lookup yields CDR1 SGHKS and CDR2 YYEKEE (reference sequence). This CDR3 comprises 17 residues. In DNA form, the CDR3 reads TGTGCCAGCAGCTTTCTGGTTAGACGATCTGGGGCCAACGTCCTGACTTTC. Translated, it gives CASSFLVRRSGANVLTF. The variable domain in full, completed from reference TRBV5-5 and TRBJ2-6, reads DAGVTQSPTHLIKTRGQQVTLRCSPISGHKSVSWYQQVLGQGPQFIFQYYEKEERGRGNFPDRFSARQFPNYSSELNVNALLLGDSALYLCASSFLVRRSGANVLTFGAGSRLTVL.

The J gene is TRBJ2-1, the V gene TRBV5-6; 10 bases are shared with TRBD1. The CDR3 consists of 17 residues. The J segment lost 4 bases and the V segment lost 4 bases, leaving 11 bases of the junction unmatched. The germline V gene encodes CDR1 SGHDT and CDR2 YYEEEE. CDR3 sequence (DNA): TGTGCCAGCAGCCCCGGAGGGACAGGGGATTTTTACAATGAGCAGTTCTTC. It translates to CASSPGGTGDFYNEQFF.